The 4 T cell receptor beta chains reported below all come from one sample, sequenced in a study of T cell repertoires in cytomegalovirus infection. TCRdb reprocessed the reads with MiXCR, giving one entry per CDR3 protein. This sample yields approximately 250,000 distinct CDR3 sequences, of which roughly 6.5% are seen a single time; under 7.5% belongs to the top ten. Source material: PBMCs. These receptors were obtained from a human donor in good health (CMV status not recorded). Some clones in this sample may be carry-over from other donors' samples.

The J gene is TRBJ1-1, the V gene TRBV6-2 or TRBV6-3; TRBD1 agrees at 7 bases. Per germline, CDR1 MNHEY and CDR2 SVGEGT. V shed 6 bases, J shed 5 bases, and the junction held 3 bases outside the gene matches. The CDR3 sequence is 12 residues long. The CDR3 sequence is CASRTGRTEAFF. In nucleotides, the CDR3 is TGTGCCAGCAGGACAGGGCGGACTGAAGCTTTCTTT.

This clonotype was seen at least ten times. This chain connects TRBV28 to TRBJ1-2; D is unresolved. The CDR3 runs 14 residues. Germline values: CDR1 MDHEN, CDR2 SYDVKM. With 4 bases removed from V and 1 base from J, the gap between germline ends came to 10 bases. In nucleotides, the CDR3 is TGTGCCAGCAGTTCACCGGGCCGTAACTATGGCTACACCTTC. Translation: CASSSPGRNYGYTF.

This clonotype was counted at least ten times. The chain couples TRBV7-9 to TRBJ2-7; D is possibly TRBD1 (6 bases). This CDR3 is 15 amino acids long. V dropped 4 bases and J dropped 1 base, with 14 bases sitting between them. Germline V gene sequence: CDR1 SEHNR, CDR2 FQNEAQ (reference sequence). The CDR3 nucleotides are TGTGCCAGCAGCTCCCCGCGACAGGATTCCTACGAGCAGTACTTC. Its translation: CASSSPRQDSYEQYF.

In its sample, this clonotype was seen many times. V gene TRBV11-2 combines with J gene TRBJ2-7; no definite D call. The CDR3 spans 15 residues. V shed 0 bases and J shed 0 bases, with 9 bases lying between them. From germline, CDR1 is SGHAT and CDR2 FQNNGV. DNA of the CDR3: TGTGCCAGCAGCTTAGATCCGAGAAACTCCTACGAGCAGTACTTC. Translation gives CASSLDPRNSYEQYF.